These 18 T cell receptor beta chains share one sample of origin, sequenced in a study. The sorted Tregs were CD4+CD25+CD127-/low cells. Each CDR3 protein gets one entry after TCRdb re-called the 5' RACE reads with MiXCR. The sample includes 35,000 to 50,000 distinct CDR3 sequences, 22% seen only once; the top ten take just over 4%. The sample consisted of Tregs sorted from blood. These receptor sequences come from a female donor with breast cancer.

This clonotype has a count of ten or more. This sequence joins TRBV4-2 and TRBJ2-5, with 10 bases identical to TRBD2. The CDR3 spans 16 residues. Trimming at V came to 1 base and at J to 4 bases, leaving 6 bases not matched to a gene. In germline, CDR1 is LGHNA, CDR2 YNFKEQ. CDR3 coding DNA: TGTGCCAGCAGCCAAGTTCTAGCGGGAGAATTAGAGACCCAGTACTTC. This encodes CASSQVLAGELETQYF.

This chain links TRBV2 with TRBJ2-7; tentative D call: TRBD2 (7 bases). The germline V gene encodes CDR1 SNHLY and CDR2 FYNNEI. CDR3 size: 14 residues. The germline V and J ends were trimmed by 8 bases and 2 bases, with 16 bases remaining between them. The CDR3 region is CASGGAVTTYEQYF. CDR3 coding DNA: TGTGCCAGCGGGGGGGCAGTAACAACCTACGAGCAGTACTTC.

In its sample, this clonotype was seen many times. This chain's CDR3 is CSARKRLAGTDTQYF. DNA for the CDR3: TGCAGTGCTAGAAAGCGACTAGCGGGGACAGATACGCAGTATTTT. The genes are TRBV20-1 and TRBJ2-3; 11 bases are a match to TRBD2. CDR1 and CDR2 from the germline V gene are DFQATT and SNEGSKA (reference sequence). The CDR3 covers 15 residues. After removal of 2 bases from V and 3 bases from J, the junction contained 4 bases not matched to a gene.

V is TRBV28 and J is TRBJ2-2, with D possibly matching TRBD1 (8 bases). Trimming stripped 2 bases from V and 5 bases from J, with 12 bases between. CDR1 is MDHEN and CDR2 is SYDVKM in the germline V gene. CDR3 length: 15 residues. In DNA, the CDR3 is TGTGCCAGCAGTTTACTACAGGGGGGGACCGGGGAGCTGTTTTTT. Amino acids: CASSLLQGGTGELFF.

This clonotype was seen ten or more times. The chain couples TRBV9 to TRBJ2-7, with 14 bases aligning to TRBD2. Germline V gives CDR1 SGDLS, CDR2 YYNGEE. This CDR3 comprises 16 residues. J lost 7 bases, V lost 3 bases, and 9 bases had no gene match. This CDR3 is CASSALGTSGSKEQYF. CDR3 nucleotide sequence: TGTGCCAGCAGCGCCCTCGGGACTAGCGGGAGTAAAGAGCAGTACTTC.

As regards this clonotype: Given a much more abundant clone one base away, this may be a read error. V and J are TRBV5-1 and TRBJ1-2, with D possibly matching TRBD1 (6 bases). Deletions cut 3 bases from V and 8 bases from J, with 14 bases between. The CDR3 runs 13 residues. The germline CDR1 and CDR2 sequences are SGHRS and YFSETQ. This chain's CDR3 is CASSSTGQQGYTF. CDR3 nucleotides: TGCGCCAGCAGCTCAACAGGGCAACAGGGCTACACCTTC.

V gene TRBV28 combines with J gene TRBJ2-7; D is possibly TRBD2 (6 bases). Germline V gene sequence: CDR1 MDHEN, CDR2 SYDVKM. The V end was cut by 5 bases, the J end by 0 bases, with 17 bases between. This CDR3 is 16 amino acids long. The CDR3 spells CASSQIGTQVSYEQYF. CDR3 coding DNA: TGTGCCAGCAGTCAAATCGGGACTCAAGTCTCCTACGAGCAGTACTTC.

This chain uses TRBV20-1 with TRBJ1-6; 7 bases are shared with TRBD1. This CDR3 spans 13 amino acids. V shed 1 base, J shed 10 bases, and the junction held 4 bases outside the gene matches. The germline V gene has CDR1 DFQATT and CDR2 SNEGSKA (reference sequence). The CDR3 coding sequence is TGCAGTGCTAGAGGTCAGGGGGACTCACCCCTCCACTTT. Translating gives CSARGQGDSPLHF.

This clonotype has a handful of counts. The V and J genes are TRBV2 and TRBJ2-3; the D is unclear. Germline V gives CDR1 SNHLY, CDR2 FYNNEI. Trimming shortened V by 2 bases and J by 5 bases, and 8 bases separated the two germline ends. The CDR3 sequence is 13 residues long. The CDR3 is CASSELEVDTQYF. The CDR3 nucleotides are TGTGCCAGCAGTGAACTAGAGGTAGATACGCAGTATTTT.

This clonotype showed up many times. V and J are TRBV28 and TRBJ1-1; D ambiguous. Deletions cut 4 bases from V and 1 base from J, with 7 bases between. The CDR3 is made up of 13 amino acids. The germline V gene has CDR1 MDHEN and CDR2 SYDVKM. The CDR3 here is CASSSWGNTEAFF. CDR3 sequence (DNA): TGTGCCAGCAGTTCGTGGGGGAACACTGAAGCTTTCTTT.

By proportion, this clonotype is medium-sized (0.01 to 0.1%). The chain joins TRBV4-1 to TRBJ2-1; D is perhaps TRBD2 (5 bases). Germline CDR1 reads MGHRA; CDR2 reads YSYEKL. The CDR3 totals 16 residues. V was shortened by 1 base and J by 2 bases, with 12 bases between the two germline ends. CDR3 sequence reads: CASSQGGGLTYNEQFF. DNA of the CDR3: TGCGCCAGCAGCCAAGGTGGCGGACTTACCTACAATGAGCAGTTCTTC.

The V and J genes are TRBV28 and TRBJ2-3; 8 bases match TRBD2. Germline V gene data show CDR1 as MDHEN and CDR2 as SYDVKM. J gave up 4 bases and V 7 bases, and 13 bases lay outside the gene matches. The CDR3 consists of 16 residues. Here the CDR3 reads CASNVAGTRVADTQYF. Written as DNA, the CDR3 is TGTGCCAGCAATGTGGCCGGGACTAGAGTGGCAGATACGCAGTATTTT. The full variable domain, in which reference TRBV28 and TRBJ2-3 provide the parts outside the CDR3, is DVKVTQSSRYLVKRTGEKVFLECVQDMDHENMFWYRQDPGLGLRLIYFSYDVKMKEKGDIPEGYSVSREKKERFSLILESASTNQTSMYLCASNVAGTRVADTQYFGPGTRLTVL.

As regards this clonotype: A much larger clone differs by one base, so this may be a read error. The CDR3 does not end in the conserved phenylalanine or tryptophan, so this is likely a read error. The rearrangement links TRBV7-3 to TRBJ2-1; D not resolved. Germline loops: CDR1 SGHTA, CDR2 FQGTGA. This CDR3 comprises 14 residues. The V gene lost 2 bases and the J gene lost 6 bases, with 11 bases spanning the gap. This CDR3 reads CASSLGSSLNEQFS. The CDR3 region has the DNA TGTGCCAGCAGCTTAGGATCCTCTCTCAATGAGCAGTTCTCC.

This clonotype was recorded at least ten times. This chain links TRBV11-2 with TRBJ2-7, with D unclear. CDR3 length equals 14 residues. Germline V lookup: CDR1 SGHAT, CDR2 FQNNGV. V lost 1 base, J lost 0 bases, and 7 bases lay in between. Here the CDR3 reads CASSLVLNSYEQYF. In nucleotides, the CDR3 is TGTGCCAGCAGCTTAGTTCTGAACTCCTACGAGCAGTACTTC.

The V gene is TRBV29-1, the J gene TRBJ2-7, with D unresolved. Trimming shortened V by 4 bases and J by 5 bases, and 12 bases separated the two germline ends. The CDR3 is made up of 12 amino acids. CDR1 is SQVTM and CDR2 is ANQGSEA in the germline V gene. CDR3 DNA sequence: TGCAGCGTTGCGGATAGCTGGGACGAGCAGTACTTC. As protein: CSVADSWDEQYF.

For this clonotype: Given a much more abundant clone one base away, this may be a read error. As the CDR3 is not closed by the conserved phenylalanine or tryptophan, this likely results from a read error. The chain joins TRBV6-1 to TRBJ2-1, with TRBD2 matching over 8 bases. With 8 bases clipped from V and 0 bases from J, the junction kept 9 bases outside the gene matches. Looked up from germline, CDR1 is MNHNS and CDR2 is SASEGT. This CDR3 is 16 amino acids long. The CDR3 is CASRGGRRYSYNEQFL. CDR3 DNA: TGTGCCAGCCGGGGCGGGAGGAGGTACTCCTACAATGAGCAGTTCCTC.

V and J are TRBV27 and TRBJ2-3, with 12 bases matching TRBD2. CDR3 size: 18 residues. Germline V gene sequence: CDR1 MNHEY, CDR2 SMNVEV (reference sequence). The J segment lost 3 bases and the V segment lost 4 bases, leaving 11 bases of the junction unmatched. The CDR3 DNA follows: TGTGCCAGCAGTTCCCTCGGGGTACTAGCGGGAGGAACAGATACGCAGTATTTT. Translation gives CASSSLGVLAGGTDTQYF.

This clonotype was picked up a small number of times. The gene calls are TRBV30 and TRBJ1-1; maybe TRBD1 (5 bases). The V end was cut by 0 bases, the J end by 0 bases, with 8 bases between. The germline CDR1 and CDR2 sequences are GTSNPN and SVGIG (reference sequence). This CDR3 contains 14 residues. This CDR3 reads CAWSVTGMNTEAFF. Written as DNA, the CDR3 is TGTGCCTGGAGTGTAACAGGAATGAACACTGAAGCTTTCTTT.